This TCR beta chain was identified in a study of cytomegalovirus exposure and HLA in healthy donors. On the study more broadly: Early on, a data release was issued that held roughly 86 million unique TCRs from HLA-typed donors.

Turning to this clone: Its antigen is undetermined.

CDR1 is LNHNV and CDR2 is YYDKDF in the germline V gene (reference sequence). V gave up 0 bases and J gave up 1 base; unmatched junction bases: 5. This CDR3 has 16 amino acids. PCR amplification relied on 60 Vbeta primers (plus 13 Jbeta primers). Study processing details: A follow-up analysis tallied about 88 million unique TCR beta chains, roughly 11 million shared. Here immunoSEQ multiplex PCR was the method, and the copy in TCRdb shows in-frame clones only, minus some. The D gene and trimming were derived from the DNA, and the V and J assignments and clone size from that table. The table has some 120,000 clones, about 61% seen once. Study-wide findings and caveats: Researchers reported in a later analysis that a missense DCLRE1C variant was tied to TCR beta V- and J-gene trimming.

Source material: PBMCs. The chain has TRBV15 and TRBJ1-1; 7 nucleotides match TRBD1. The source is a woman in her thirties in good health and CMV-seronegative. The CDR3 DNA reads as TGTGCCACCAGCAGAGATCAGGGGGGTGGGAACACTGAAGCTTTCTTT. Translated: CATSRDQGGGNTEAFF.